Following are 22 T cell receptor beta chains from one sample sequenced in a study of CD8+ T cells in alopecia areata. Treatment indicated: oral pan-JAK inhibitor, 5-10 mg twice daily. RNA, once extracted, was reverse transcribed into cDNA for use as the sequencing template. The data were produced by immunoSEQ multiplex PCR, yet TCRdb's version contains in-frame clones alone and is incomplete. Here the sample spans about 160,000 clones, 55% to 75% being singletons. Material: CD4+ T cells sorted from blood, obtained at week 4, from a patient treated with tofacitinib. These receptors were collected from a human donor with alopecia areata.

This chain uses TRBV14 with TRBJ1-5; D uncertain. Deletions cut 1 base from V and 5 bases from J, with 6 bases between. Germline V CDR1 and CDR2: SGHDN, FVKESK. This CDR3 spans 13 amino acids. This chain's CDR3 is CASSQGADQPQHF. In DNA form, the CDR3 reads TGTGCCAGCAGCCAAGGGGCCGATCAGCCCCAGCATTTT. Complete variable domain (other parts from reference TRBV14 and TRBJ1-5): EAGVTQFPSHSVIEKGQTVTLRCDPISGHDNLYWYRRVMGKEIKFLLHFVKESKQDESGMPNNRFLAERTGGTYSTLKVQPAELEDSGVYFCASSQGADQPQHFGDGTRLSIL.

The CDR3 DNA is TGCGCCAGCAGCCAAGACGGCGCCAGGGGAGCTTCAGATACGCAGTATTTT. This translates into CASSQDGARGASDTQYF. The chain carries TRBV4-3 and TRBJ2-3; tentatively, D is TRBD1 (6 bases). The CDR3 has 17 residues. Germline assignment: CDR1 LGHNA and CDR2 YSLEER. Trimming cost V 0 bases and J 4 bases, with 17 bases left between them.

This sequence joins TRBV7-3 and TRBJ2-1, with 7 bases identical to TRBD2. Looked up from germline, CDR1 is SGHTA and CDR2 is FQGTGA. The CDR3 consists of 12 residues. V shed 8 bases and J 5 bases; nucleotides not matched to a gene: 3. The CDR3 loop is CASSRGDNEQFF. The DNA for the CDR3 is TGTGCCAGCTCCCGGGGGGACAATGAGCAGTTCTTC.

This clone appeared a few times. CDR3 DNA sequence: TGCAGCGTTCAAGGGGGGGCAGGGAACACTGAAGCTTTCTTT. Amino acids: CSVQGGAGNTEAFF. The chain is built from TRBV29-1 and TRBJ1-1; tentatively, D is TRBD1 (6 bases). Germline assignment: CDR1 SQVTM and CDR2 ANQGSEA. The CDR3 length is 14 residues. V was trimmed by 5 bases and J by 1 base, leaving 14 bases between them.

This clone appeared a single time. V usage is TRBV30 and J usage is TRBJ2-1; D is unresolved. The V end was cut by 0 bases, the J end by 0 bases, with 12 bases between. Germline CDR1 reads GTSNPN; CDR2 reads SVGIG (reference sequence). CDR3 size: 16 residues. The chain's CDR3 is CAWSVGPLISYNEQFF. CDR3 nucleotides: TGTGCCTGGAGTGTAGGTCCCCTTATCTCCTACAATGAGCAGTTCTTC.

This chain joins TRBV25-1 and TRBJ1-5, with D uncertain. The germline CDR1 and CDR2 sequences are MGHDK and SYGVNS. V lost 1 base, J lost 7 bases, and 8 bases lay in between. The CDR3 is 13 amino acids. The DNA of the CDR3 is TGTGCCAGCAGTGAATTCGGTAACCAGCCCCAGCATTTT. Its translation: CASSEFGNQPQHF.

V is TRBV20-1 and J is TRBJ1-1; D is ambiguous. Germline V lookup: CDR1 DFQATT, CDR2 SNEGSKA (reference sequence). The V gene lost 2 bases and the J gene lost 1 base, with 2 bases spanning the gap. This CDR3 has 11 residues. The CDR3 DNA reads TGCAGTGCTAGATCGAACACTGAAGCTTTCTTT. Its protein is CSARSNTEAFF.

This chain joins TRBV29-1 and TRBJ2-5; D call uncertain. Trimming removed 1 base at V and 0 bases at J, with 6 bases between. The germline CDR1 and CDR2 sequences are SQVTM and ANQGSEA. CDR3 length: 13 amino acids. DNA for the CDR3: TGCAGCGTTGAAGTACAGCACCAAGAGACCCAGTACTTC. Translation gives CSVEVQHQETQYF. Full variable domain (remainder filled in from reference TRBV29-1 and TRBJ2-5): SAVISQKPSRDICQRGTSLTIQCQVDSQVTMMFWYRQQPGQSLTLIATANQGSEATYESGFVIDKFPISRPNLTFSTLTVSNMSPEDSSIYLCSVEVQHQETQYFGPGTRLLVL.

The chain couples TRBV25-1 to TRBJ1-2; 7 bases fit TRBD1. CDR1 is MGHDK, CDR2 SYGVNS, per germline. Germline trimming cut 4 bases from V and 0 bases from J; bases unmatched to any gene: 5. CDR3 length: 15 amino acids. Here the CDR3 reads CASSAHRGANYGYTF. The CDR3 DNA follows: TGTGCCAGCAGTGCCCACAGGGGAGCTAACTATGGCTACACCTTC.

The V gene is TRBV19, the J gene TRBJ1-5; 9 bases agree with TRBD1. V lost 4 bases to trimming and J lost 2 bases; unmatched junction nucleotides: 3. CDR1 is LNHDA and CDR2 is SQIVND in the germline V gene (reference sequence). There are 15 residues in the CDR3. CDR3 sequence reads: CASSTQGAGNQPQHF. DNA for the CDR3: TGTGCCAGTAGTACACAGGGGGCAGGCAATCAGCCCCAGCATTTT.

This clone was seen just once. The chain is built from TRBV30 and TRBJ1-4; D is possibly TRBD1 (6 bases). The CDR3 has 11 amino acids. From germline, CDR1 is GTSNPN and CDR2 SVGIG (reference sequence). The V end lost 4 bases, the J end lost 7 bases, and 7 bases lay between the germline ends. The CDR3: CAWTRGEKLFF. CDR3 DNA sequence: TGTGCCTGGACCAGGGGTGAAAAACTGTTTTTT.

This clone was seen more than once but under ten times. The V gene is TRBV29-1, the J gene TRBJ2-3, with 8 bases matching TRBD1. The CDR3 contains 14 residues. The J segment lost 4 bases and the V segment lost 7 bases, leaving 10 bases of the junction unmatched. Germline-derived CDR1 and CDR2 are SQVTM and ANQGSEA. CDR3 nucleotide sequence: TGCAGCGCCCGACCCGACAGGGGATCAGATACGCAGTATTTT. Amino acids: CSARPDRGSDTQYF.

This clone has only one observation. V usage is TRBV2 and J usage is TRBJ1-4, with D uncertain. Germline V gives CDR1 SNHLY, CDR2 FYNNEI. Trimming left V 3 bases short and J 8 bases short, with 7 bases between. The CDR3 extends over 12 amino acids. CDR3 nucleotide sequence: TGTGCCAGCAGTGACGTTTCCGAAAAACTGTTTTTT. Its protein is CASSDVSEKLFF. Complete variable domain (other parts from reference TRBV2 and TRBJ1-4): EPEVTQTPSHQVTQMGQEVILRCVPISNHLYFYWYRQILGQKVEFLVSFYNNEISEKSEIFDDQFSVERPDGSNFTLKIRSTKLEDSAMYFCASSDVSEKLFFGSGTQLSVL.

V usage is TRBV30 and J usage is TRBJ2-2; 10 bases map to TRBD1. Germline assignment: CDR1 GTSNPN and CDR2 SVGIG (reference sequence). With V trimmed by 3 bases and J by 4 bases, 2 bases remained unmatched. The CDR3 runs 14 residues. In DNA, the CDR3 is TGTGCCTGGAGGGGACAGGGGATCACCGGGGAGCTGTTTTTT. Its translation is CAWRGQGITGELFF.

This clone was seen a handful of times. The rearrangement joins TRBV7-2 to TRBJ1-2; D ambiguous. CDR1 and CDR2 (germline): SGHTA, FQGNSA. Trimming pared 5 bases from V and 4 bases from J, leaving 8 bases between. The CDR3 length is 12 residues. CDR3 amino acids: CASSPYGYGYTF. CDR3 in DNA: TGTGCCAGCAGCCCCTACGGCTATGGCTACACCTTC.

The chain uses TRBV19 and TRBJ1-5; D may be TRBD1 (6 bases). The ends were cut back, 6 bases at V and 3 bases at J, with 15 bases in the middle. Looked up from germline, CDR1 is LNHDA and CDR2 is SQIVND (reference sequence). This CDR3 has 15 residues. The CDR3 loop reads CASRGAGAPNQPQHF. The CDR3 DNA sequence: TGTGCCAGTAGGGGGGCGGGGGCCCCCAATCAGCCCCAGCATTTT.

The chain employs TRBV11-1 and TRBJ2-1, with D unresolved. Per the germline V gene, CDR1 is SGHAT and CDR2 is FQDESV (reference sequence). Trimming removed 7 bases at V and 6 bases at J, with 10 bases between. The CDR3 is 12 residues long. The CDR3 DNA follows: TGTGCCAGCACCCAAAAGGGCAATGAGCAGTTCTTC. This gives the protein CASTQKGNEQFF.

V is TRBV29-1 and J is TRBJ1-4, with TRBD1 matching over 7 bases. V dropped 7 bases and J dropped 6; count of bases not matched to a gene: 11. This CDR3 comprises 14 residues. From germline, CDR1 is SQVTM and CDR2 ANQGSEA. CDR3 nucleotide sequence: TGCAGCGCAGGACCAGGACAGGATGATGAAAAACTGTTTTTT. Protein sequence: CSAGPGQDDEKLFF.

This chain joins TRBV30 and TRBJ1-2; D perhaps matches TRBD1 (6 bases). In germline, CDR1 is GTSNPN, CDR2 SVGIG (reference sequence). The CDR3 totals 11 residues. The germline V and J ends were trimmed by 6 bases and 4 bases, with 9 bases remaining between them. The CDR3 bases are TGTGCCTGCTACAGGGTCTATGGCTACACCTTC. This gives the protein CACYRVYGYTF.

The chain joins TRBV30 to TRBJ2-1; 10 positions match TRBD1. The junction had 6 bases not matched to a gene; V was cut back by 8 bases and J by 5 bases. CDR1 GTSNPN and CDR2 SVGIG come from the germline V gene (reference sequence). The CDR3 spans 13 residues. CDR3 in amino acids: CAGDRGLNNEQFF. CDR3 DNA sequence: TGTGCCGGGGACAGGGGACTGAACAATGAGCAGTTCTTC.

This sequence joins TRBV5-1 and TRBJ1-2; D uncertain. CDR3 length: 13 residues. Germline V gene sequence: CDR1 SGHRS, CDR2 YFSETQ. The germline V and J ends were trimmed by 2 bases and 0 bases, with 5 bases remaining between them. The CDR3 DNA is TGCGCCAGCAGCTTCGATCCTAACTATGGCTACACCTTC. It is translated as CASSFDPNYGYTF.

CDR3 DNA sequence: TGTGCCAGCAGTCCTCCGGGACACCCGATCTACACCTTC. Protein: CASSPPGHPIYTF. This rearrangement joins TRBV6-5 to TRBJ1-2; D might be TRBD1 (6 bases). Trimming removed 5 bases from V and 10 bases from J, with 17 bases in between. The CDR3 loop spans 13 amino acids. Germline loops: CDR1 MNHEY, CDR2 SVGAGI.